Below are 29 T cell receptor beta chains sequenced from a single sample in a study of vaccination effects on CD4 cells after COVID-19. Assay: immunoSEQ multiplex PCR; the TCRdb copy retains only in-frame clones and omits some. The data hold tens of thousands of clones, with 74% observed a single time. No antigen has been assigned to these receptors. A 10-day culture period preceded the isolation of CD4+ T cells. Each participant was administered two doses of either the BNT162b2 or the mRNA-1273 vaccine. Sequencing used CD4+ T cells from PBMCs cultured without peptide, obtained after COVID-19 vaccination. The receptors were sampled from a human donor who received a COVID-19 vaccine.

V is TRBV19 and J is TRBJ1-2; D ambiguous. In germline, CDR1 is LNHDA, CDR2 SQIVND (reference sequence). Trimming cost V 6 bases and J 0 bases, with 5 bases left between them. The CDR3 is 12 residues long. The CDR3 is CASSDTNYGYTF. The CDR3 nucleotides read TGTGCCAGTAGCGACACTAACTATGGCTACACCTTC.

The DNA of the CDR3 is TGTGCCAGTAGTCCCGACAGATTCGTCGGTGGCTACACCTTC. Its translation is CASSPDRFVGGYTF. This chain uses TRBV19 with TRBJ1-2; a weak D match, TRBD1 (5 bases). V was cut by 5 bases and J by 7 bases, with 17 bases left in between. The CDR3 spans 14 residues. Germline values: CDR1 LNHDA, CDR2 SQIVND (reference sequence).

This chain uses TRBV4-2 with TRBJ2-2, with TRBD2 identical over 10 bases. This CDR3 is 17 amino acids long. Germline loops: CDR1 LGHNA, CDR2 YNFKEQ. Trimming took 1 base from V and 4 from J; bases not matched to a gene: 6. CDR3 bases: TGTGCCAGCAGCCAAGTTGGGCCTAGCGGGGGCACCGGGGAGCTGTTTTTT. Its translation is CASSQVGPSGGTGELFF.

The genes are TRBV3-1 (or the pseudogene TRBV3-2) and TRBJ2-1; D is ambiguous. Per germline, CDR1 LGHDT and CDR2 YNNKEL (reference sequence). CDR3 length: 13 amino acids. With 7 bases removed from V and 6 bases from J, the gap between germline ends came to 13 bases. CDR3 sequence (DNA): TGTGCCAGCAACTCCGCCCCCCTCAATGAGCAGTTCTTC. Amino acids: CASNSAPLNEQFF.

The chain combines TRBV19 with TRBJ1-1, with a possible D match to TRBD1 (6 bases). Germline CDR1 LNHDA, CDR2 SQIVND (reference sequence). Trimming shortened V by 4 bases and J by 2 bases, and 14 bases separated the two germline ends. CDR3 size: 15 residues. The CDR3: CASSREGGPNTEAFF. The CDR3 nucleotides read TGTGCCAGTAGTAGGGAGGGGGGCCCTAACACTGAAGCTTTCTTT.

Only a few counts were recorded for this clone. This chain connects TRBV20-1 to TRBJ2-7; TRBD2 might be the D (6 bases). The germline V gene encodes CDR1 DFQATT and CDR2 SNEGSKA (reference sequence). The CDR3 has 14 residues. V lost 3 bases, J lost 7 bases, and 19 bases lay in between. CDR3 in amino acids: CSASSDGGMGEQYF. CDR3 in DNA: TGCAGTGCTAGTTCAGACGGGGGAATGGGGGAGCAGTACTTC.

V is TRBV7-3 and J is TRBJ1-1, with TRBD1 matching over 7 bases. The CDR3 extends over 13 amino acids. Germline CDR1 SGHTA, CDR2 FQGTGA. Trimming at V came to 5 bases and at J to 3 bases, leaving 3 bases not matched to a gene. CDR3 nucleotide sequence: TGTGCCAGCAGCAAAGACAGGGACACTGAAGCTTTCTTT. Its translation is CASSKDRDTEAFF.

The V gene is TRBV5-1, the J gene TRBJ1-1, with TRBD1 identical over 10 bases. Trimming at V came to 3 bases and at J to 1 base, leaving 3 bases not matched to a gene. Looked up from germline, CDR1 is SGHRS and CDR2 is YFSETQ. The CDR3 spans 15 residues. CDR3 bases: TGCGCCAGCAGCTCGGGGACAGGGGCGAACACTGAAGCTTTCTTT. It encodes CASSSGTGANTEAFF.

V is TRBV19 and J is TRBJ1-5; TRBD1 matches 10 bases. The germline gives CDR1 LNHDA, CDR2 SQIVND (reference sequence). Trimming at V came to 4 bases and at J to 5 bases, leaving 11 bases not matched to a gene. This CDR3 region has 17 residues. CDR3: CASSRTGGSIKHQPQHF. CDR3 nucleotides: TGTGCCAGTAGTAGGACAGGGGGGTCTATTAAGCATCAGCCCCAGCATTTT.

This clone has a single count. This chain links TRBV4-1 with TRBJ1-6; TRBD1 is a possible D gene (5 bases). This CDR3 spans 16 amino acids. Germline V gene sequence: CDR1 MGHRA, CDR2 YSYEKL. V lost 0 bases, J lost 6 bases, and 12 bases lay in between. CDR3 residues: CASSQEESRGNSPLHF. CDR3 coding DNA: TGCGCCAGCAGCCAAGAAGAGTCTAGGGGTAATTCACCCCTCCACTTT.

This chain joins TRBV5-6 and TRBJ1-5; the match to TRBD1 covers 9 bases. The CDR3 spans 14 residues. Germline lookup yields CDR1 SGHDT and CDR2 YYEEEE. With V trimmed by 4 bases and J by 7 bases, 6 bases remained unmatched. The CDR3 nucleotides are TGTGCCAGCAGCCCCGGGACAGGGTGGCAGCCCCAGCATTTT. Protein: CASSPGTGWQPQHF.

This clone was detected a few times. As DNA, the CDR3 is TGTGCCAGCAGCCTCCCCTACTGGGTCTCCTACAATGAGCAGTTCTTC. This gives the protein CASSLPYWVSYNEQFF. The J gene is TRBJ2-1, the V gene TRBV7-8; D remains unclear. This CDR3 is built from 16 residues. From germline, CDR1 is SGHVS and CDR2 FQNEAQ. V lost 5 bases, J lost 0 bases, and 14 bases lay in between.

The rearrangement uses TRBV6-1 and TRBJ2-5; 8 bases fit TRBD1. Germline V gene sequence: CDR1 MNHNS, CDR2 SASEGT. V trimming: 5 bases; J trimming: 4 bases; junction bases outside the gene matches: 6. The CDR3 runs to 14 residues. DNA for the CDR3: TGTGCCAGCAGTCCCAGGGGGCAGGGAGAGACCCAGTACTTC. Protein: CASSPRGQGETQYF.

A single count supports this clone. The chain links TRBV6-1 to TRBJ1-2; D perhaps matches TRBD1 (6 bases). The V end was cut by 2 bases, the J end by 14 bases, with 18 bases between. Looked up from germline, CDR1 is MNHNS and CDR2 is SASEGT. This CDR3 region has 13 residues. CDR3 region: CASSESGQPTRTF. The CDR3 DNA follows: TGTGCCAGCAGTGAATCCGGACAGCCTACTCGGACCTTC.

This clone has only one observation. The chain has TRBV2 and TRBJ2-5, with D possibly matching TRBD2 (6 bases). Germline CDR1 reads SNHLY; CDR2 reads FYNNEI. The length of the CDR3 is 16 residues. Trimming shortened V by 0 bases and J by 4 bases, and 15 bases separated the two germline ends. This chain's CDR3 is CASSEAGGLSGETQYF. DNA for the CDR3: TGTGCCAGCAGTGAAGCGGGGGGTCTAAGCGGAGAGACCCAGTACTTC.

The chain carries TRBV27 and TRBJ2-2; perhaps TRBD2 as D (7 bases). This CDR3 has 15 amino acids. Germline V lookup: CDR1 MNHEY, CDR2 SMNVEV (reference sequence). Trimming pared 4 bases from V and 4 bases from J, leaving 13 bases between. The CDR3 coding sequence is TGTGCCAGCAGTTGGGGAAGGGGGGGCACCGGGGAGCTGTTTTTT. Protein sequence: CASSWGRGGTGELFF.

This clone was seen a few times. The chain joins TRBV19 to TRBJ2-5, with TRBD2 matching over 9 bases. The CDR3 totals 14 residues. With 4 bases clipped from V and 4 bases from J, the junction kept 4 bases outside the gene matches. Looked up from germline, CDR1 is LNHDA and CDR2 is SQIVND (reference sequence). The DNA of the CDR3 is TGTGCCAGTAGTAGCGGGGGGGCCGGAGAGACCCAGTACTTC. Translating gives CASSSGGAGETQYF. Based on the CDR3 plus reference TRBV19 and TRBJ2-5, the full variable domain is DGGITQSPKYLFRKEGQNVTLSCEQNLNHDAMYWYRQDPGQGLRLIYYSQIVNDFQKGDIAEGYSVSREKKESFPLTVTSAQKNPTAFYLCASSSGGAGETQYFGPGTRLLVL.

The V and J genes are TRBV20-1 and TRBJ2-7; no definite D call. The CDR3 totals 10 residues. Trimming stripped 5 bases from V and 4 bases from J, with 6 bases between. From germline, CDR1 is DFQATT and CDR2 SNEGSKA (reference sequence). The CDR3 nucleotides read TGCAGTGCTTCCCGTTACGAGCAGTACTTC. Amino acid sequence: CSASRYEQYF.

V gene TRBV5-1 combines with J gene TRBJ2-7; D is possibly TRBD1 (6 bases). Germline CDR1 is SGHRS and CDR2 is YFSETQ. The CDR3 totals 15 residues. V was shortened by 2 bases and J by 1 base, with 13 bases between the two germline ends. CDR3 sequence (DNA): TGCGCCAGCAGCTTAGGACAGCATTCTTCCTACGAGCAGTACTTC. Its translation is CASSLGQHSSYEQYF.

CDR3 in amino acids: CASSPFQGGITEAFF. The CDR3 region has the DNA TGTGCCAGCAGCCCCTTCCAGGGGGGTATCACTGAAGCTTTCTTT. The chain has TRBV7-2 and TRBJ1-1, with TRBD1 identical over 7 bases. Germline CDR1 SGHTA, CDR2 FQGNSA. The CDR3 is made up of 15 amino acids. Trimming took 5 bases from V and 4 from J; bases not matched to a gene: 10.

The chain carries TRBV12-3 or TRBV12-4 and TRBJ1-2, with TRBD1 matching 8 bases. V lost 8 bases to trimming and J lost 8 bases; unmatched junction nucleotides: 4. The CDR3 is made up of 11 amino acids. This chain's CDR3 is CASGQGAGYTF. DNA for the CDR3: TGTGCCAGCGGCCAGGGGGCAGGCTACACCTTC.

In DNA, the CDR3 is TGTGCCACCATGGAGGGGGCCGGTCTGGGCTACACCTTC. Residues: CATMEGAGLGYTF. The chain uses TRBV24-1 and TRBJ1-2; 7 positions agree with TRBD1. Germline V gene lookup returns CDR1 KGHDR and CDR2 SFDVKD. The CDR3 spans 13 residues. J was trimmed by 8 bases and V by 8 bases; bases with no gene match: 10.

The sample holds a few counts of this clone. The V call is TRBV3-1 (or the pseudogene TRBV3-2), the J call TRBJ1-1; no clear D. V was trimmed by 7 bases and J by 4 bases, leaving 13 bases between them. This CDR3 region has 13 residues. Germline CDR1 and CDR2: LGHDT and YNNKEL (reference sequence). CDR3 sequence reads: CASTPGRITEAFF. CDR3 coding DNA: TGTGCCAGCACTCCAGGACGGATCACTGAAGCTTTCTTT.

The chain carries TRBV30 and TRBJ2-7; 8 bases match TRBD2. The CDR3 length is 16 residues. CDR1 and CDR2 from the germline V gene are GTSNPN and SVGIG (reference sequence). After removal of 0 bases from V and 0 bases from J, the junction contained 7 bases not matched to a gene. CDR3 bases: TGTGCCTGGAGTGTACGTCGCGGGAGGAGCTCCTACGAGCAGTACTTC. Amino acids: CAWSVRRGRSSYEQYF.

This sequence joins TRBV6-5 and TRBJ2-5; 7 bases map to TRBD1. Germline V gene data show CDR1 as MNHEY and CDR2 as SVGAGI. V dropped 6 bases and J dropped 4; count of bases not matched to a gene: 11. This CDR3 is 15 amino acids long. The CDR3 nucleotides are TGTGCCAGCAGCTTCATACAGGGGTCTAGAGAGACCCAGTACTTC. Translation gives CASSFIQGSRETQYF.

The gene calls are TRBV5-4 and TRBJ2-7, with 10 positions matching TRBD2. CDR3 length: 16 residues. The V gene end was trimmed by 6 bases and the J gene end by 0 bases; junction bases not matched to a gene: 9. CDR1 is SGHNT and CDR2 is YYREEE in the germline V gene (reference sequence). CDR3 loop: CASNVAGGRNSYEQYF. CDR3 nucleotide sequence: TGTGCCAGCAACGTAGCGGGAGGTCGTAACTCCTACGAGCAGTACTTC.

The V gene is TRBV10-3, the J gene TRBJ2-7, with TRBD1 matching over 9 bases. The trim removed 6 bases at V and 5 bases at J, leaving 8 bases unmatched. From germline, CDR1 is ENHRY and CDR2 SYGVKD. The CDR3 sequence is 14 residues long. CDR3 residues: CAISGTGKPNEQYF. DNA of the CDR3: TGTGCCATCAGCGGGACAGGGAAACCTAACGAGCAGTACTTC.

The gene calls are TRBV29-1 and TRBJ2-1, with 9 bases matching TRBD1. Germline CDR1 is SQVTM and CDR2 is ANQGSEA. This CDR3 comprises 13 residues. V trimming: 6 bases; J trimming: 3 bases; junction bases outside the gene matches: 3. The CDR3 nucleotides are TGCAGCGTGGGACAGGGCGGCTACAATGAGCAGTTCTTC. It encodes CSVGQGGYNEQFF.

The CDR3 sequence is CASSIGLNYGYTF. In DNA, the CDR3 is TGTGCCAGTAGTATCGGACTCAACTATGGCTACACCTTC. This chain links TRBV19 with TRBJ1-2; D ambiguous. V dropped 3 bases and J dropped 2 bases, with 7 bases sitting between them. The V gene's germline CDR1 is LNHDA and CDR2 SQIVND (reference sequence). This CDR3 spans 13 amino acids.